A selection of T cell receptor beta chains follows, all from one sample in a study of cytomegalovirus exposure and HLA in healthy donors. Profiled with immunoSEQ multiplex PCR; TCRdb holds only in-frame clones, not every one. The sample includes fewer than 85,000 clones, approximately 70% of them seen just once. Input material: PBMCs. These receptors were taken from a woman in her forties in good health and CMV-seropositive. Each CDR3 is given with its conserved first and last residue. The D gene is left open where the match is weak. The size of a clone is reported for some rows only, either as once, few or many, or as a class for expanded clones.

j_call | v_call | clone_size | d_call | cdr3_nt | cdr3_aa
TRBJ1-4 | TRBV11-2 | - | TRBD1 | TGTGCCAGCGAAGGACAGGGGAATGAAAAACTGTTTTTT | CASEGQGNEKLFF
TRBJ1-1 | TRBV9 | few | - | TGTGCCAGCAGTCCTCAAAACAGGGACGTAGCTTTCTTT | CASSPQNRDVAFF
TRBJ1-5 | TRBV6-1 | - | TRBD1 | TGTGCCAGCAGTCCTCGGACAGGGAATCAGCCCCAGCATTTT | CASSPRTGNQPQHF
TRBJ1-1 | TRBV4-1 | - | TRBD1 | TGCGCCAGCAGCCCTAAAGGTGCACCAGGGGGAGTGAACACTGAAGCTTTCTTT | CASSPKGAPGGVNTEAFF
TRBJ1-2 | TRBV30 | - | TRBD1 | TGTGCCACTCTGAGGGGACAGACCTATGGCTACACCTTC | CATLRGQTYGYTF
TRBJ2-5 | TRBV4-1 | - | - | TGCGCCAGCAGCCTTGGACGGACTCAAGAGACCCAGTACTTC | CASSLGRTQETQYF
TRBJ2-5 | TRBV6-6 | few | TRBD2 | TGTGCCGGGGGGGGACGTGGGGAGACCCAGTACTTC | CAGGGRGETQYF
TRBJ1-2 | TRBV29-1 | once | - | TGCAGCGTTGCAGTGGGGGCCCCAGCTAACTATGGCTACACCTTC | CSVAVGAPANYGYTF
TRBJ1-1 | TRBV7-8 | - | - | TGTGCCAGCAGCGTAGATGCAGTTAATTCCACTGAAGCTTTCTTT | CASSVDAVNSTEAFF
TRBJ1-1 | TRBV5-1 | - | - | TGCGCCAGCAGCCAGGAGGTTTTCTCTGAAGCTTTCTTT | CASSQEVFSEAFF
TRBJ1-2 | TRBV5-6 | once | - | TGTGCCAGCAGCTTGTTCTATGGGGAGACAAGCAACTATGGCTACACCTTC | CASSLFYGETSNYGYTF
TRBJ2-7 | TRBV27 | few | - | TGTGCCAGCAGTTTTAACAGGGATTACGAGCAGTACTTC | CASSFNRDYEQYF
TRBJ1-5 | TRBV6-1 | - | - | TGTGCCAGCAGTGAAGTTGGCTTGGGCAATCAGCCCCAGCATTTT | CASSEVGLGNQPQHF
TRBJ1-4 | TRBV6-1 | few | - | TGTGCCAGCAGTGAAGCTTGGGGGGTTGGGGAAAAACTGTTTTTT | CASSEAWGVGEKLFF
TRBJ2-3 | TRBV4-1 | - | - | TGCGCCAGCAGCCAAGATCGGCGGGCGGGCATGGATACGCAGTATTTT | CASSQDRRAGMDTQYF
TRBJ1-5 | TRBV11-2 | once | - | TGTGCCAGCAGCCGGGGAGAGGAACGTCAGCCCCAGCATTTT | CASSRGEERQPQHF
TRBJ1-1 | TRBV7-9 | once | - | TGTGCCAGCAGCCGCGGGGCCACTGAAGCTTTCTTT | CASSRGATEAFF
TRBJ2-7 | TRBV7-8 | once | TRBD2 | TGTGCCAGCAGCTTAGCGCTAATTGGGGCTAGCGGGAGGGCCAACGAGCAGTACTTC | CASSLALIGASGRANEQYF
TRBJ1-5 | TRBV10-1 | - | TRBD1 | TGCGCCAGCAGCGCGGGACAGAGCAATCAGCCCCAGCATTTT | CASSAGQSNQPQHF
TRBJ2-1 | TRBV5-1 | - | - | TGCGCCAGCAGCTTAGGACAGTCGATAAGCTCCTACAATGAGCAGTTCTTC | CASSLGQSISSYNEQFF
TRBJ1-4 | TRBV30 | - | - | TGTGCCTGGAGTCCAGGGGAGGGAAATGAAAAACTGTTTTTT | CAWSPGEGNEKLFF
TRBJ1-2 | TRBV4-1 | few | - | TGCGCCAGCAGCCAAGACAGGGGAAGTGATGGCTACACCTTC | CASSQDRGSDGYTF
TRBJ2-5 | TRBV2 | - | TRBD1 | TGTGCCAGTCAAAAGGGCAGGGGGCGTGAGACCCAGTACTTC | CASQKGRGRETQYF
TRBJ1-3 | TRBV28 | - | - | TGTGCCAGCAGTTTACAAGGGGGTTGGGGAAACACCATATATTTT | CASSLQGGWGNTIYF
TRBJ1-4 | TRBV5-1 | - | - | TGCGCCAGCAGCTTGGCAGGGCTCGACGATGAAAAACTGTTTTTT | CASSLAGLDDEKLFF
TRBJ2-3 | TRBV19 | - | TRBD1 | TGTGCCACCCGGGACAGGGTTTTCTCAGATACGCAGTATTTT | CATRDRVFSDTQYF
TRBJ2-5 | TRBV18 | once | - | TGTGCCAGCTCACCACCCAGGGCCCGAGAGACCCAGTACTTC | CASSPPRARETQYF
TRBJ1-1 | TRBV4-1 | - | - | TGCGCCAGCAGCCACCCAAGCCAGACAGGTTTGAACACTGAAGCTTTCTTT | CASSHPSQTGLNTEAFF
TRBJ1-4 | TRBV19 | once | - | TGTGCCAGTAGTATAGCCGGATCATTGGGCGAAAAACTGTTTTTT | CASSIAGSLGEKLFF
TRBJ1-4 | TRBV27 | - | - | TGTGCCAGCAGTTTATCGGGGGGAACTAATGAAAAACTGTTTTTT | CASSLSGGTNEKLFF
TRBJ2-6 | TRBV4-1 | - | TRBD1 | TGCGCCAGCAGCCAAGAACAGGGGGGGGCCAACGTCCTGACTTTC | CASSQEQGGANVLTF
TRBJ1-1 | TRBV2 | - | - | TGTGCCACCTCAGGGAACACTGAAGCTTTCTTT | CATSGNTEAFF
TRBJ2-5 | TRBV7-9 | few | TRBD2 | TGTGCCAGCAGCTTAGGCGGCCTAGCGGGGCAACCTGAGCAGTACTTC | CASSLGGLAGQPEQYF
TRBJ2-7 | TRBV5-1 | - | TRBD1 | TGCGCCAGCAGCTCTGGGGACAGCTCCAACGAGCAGTACTTC | CASSSGDSSNEQYF
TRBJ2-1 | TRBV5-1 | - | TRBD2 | TGCGCCAGCAGCTCCCAGGGACTAGCGGAGGGCAATGAGCAGTTCTTC | CASSSQGLAEGNEQFF
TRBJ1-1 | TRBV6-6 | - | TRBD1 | TGTGCCAGCGAAGCGCAGGGGGGCACTGAAGCTTTCTTT | CASEAQGGTEAFF
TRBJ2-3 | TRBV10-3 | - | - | TGTGCCATCAGTGAGTCCCCGTCTAGCACAGATACGCAGTATTTT | CAISESPSSTDTQYF
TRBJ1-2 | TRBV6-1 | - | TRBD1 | TGTGCCAGCAGTGGGGGACAGGGGGCTCAGGGTGGCTACACCTTC | CASSGGQGAQGGYTF
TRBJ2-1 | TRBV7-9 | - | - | TGTGCCAGCAGCTTAGGACTAGTTAACAATGAGCAGTTCTTC | CASSLGLVNNEQFF
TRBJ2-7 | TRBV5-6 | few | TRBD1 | TGTGCCAGCAGCTCGGCGCCGGGACAGGCGGGCGAGCAGTACTTC | CASSSAPGQAGEQYF
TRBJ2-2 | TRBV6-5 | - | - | TGTGCCAGCAGTTTTGGTCGGGTCGGGGAGCTGTTTTTT | CASSFGRVGELFF
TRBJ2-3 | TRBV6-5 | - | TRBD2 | TGTGCCAGCAGTTACTTCGGGACTAGCGGTACAGATACGCAGTATTTT | CASSYFGTSGTDTQYF
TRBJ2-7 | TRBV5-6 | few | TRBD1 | TGTGCCAGCACCAGGGACAGAGCTTCCTACGAGCAGTACTTC | CASTRDRASYEQYF
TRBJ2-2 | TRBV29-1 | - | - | TGCAGCGTTGACGAGAGCGGGCTCGCCGGGGAGCTGTTTTTT | CSVDESGLAGELFF
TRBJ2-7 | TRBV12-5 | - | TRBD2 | TGTGCTAGTGGTTTAATCGGACCTAGCGGCTCCTACGAGCAGTACTTC | CASGLIGPSGSYEQYF
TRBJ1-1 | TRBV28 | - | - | TGTGCCAGCAATAAGGACAGAATCACTGAAGCTTTCTTT | CASNKDRITEAFF
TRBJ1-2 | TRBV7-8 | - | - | TGTGCCAGCAGCCTCGCAGAGGTTCGGGATGGCTACACCTTC | CASSLAEVRDGYTF
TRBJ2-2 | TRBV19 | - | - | TGTGCCAGTAGTGGGCCAGGCACCGGGGAGCTGTTTTTT | CASSGPGTGELFF